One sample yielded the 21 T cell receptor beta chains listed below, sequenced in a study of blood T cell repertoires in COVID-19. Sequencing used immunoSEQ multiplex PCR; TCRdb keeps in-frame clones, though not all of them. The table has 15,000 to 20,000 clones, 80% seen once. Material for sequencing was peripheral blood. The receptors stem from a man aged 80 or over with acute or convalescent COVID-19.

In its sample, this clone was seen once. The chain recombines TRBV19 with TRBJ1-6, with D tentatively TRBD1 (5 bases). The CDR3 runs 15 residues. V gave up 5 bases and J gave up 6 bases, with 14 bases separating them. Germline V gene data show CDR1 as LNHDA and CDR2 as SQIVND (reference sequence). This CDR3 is CASSPQTQGNSPLHF. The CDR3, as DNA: TGTGCCAGTAGTCCCCAGACCCAGGGTAATTCACCCCTCCACTTT.

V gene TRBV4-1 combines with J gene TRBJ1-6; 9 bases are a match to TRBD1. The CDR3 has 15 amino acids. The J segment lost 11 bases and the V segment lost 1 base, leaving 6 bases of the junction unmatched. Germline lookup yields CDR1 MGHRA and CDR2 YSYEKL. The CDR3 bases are TGCGCCAGCAGCCAAGTCCGGGACAGGGCACCACCCCTCCACTTT. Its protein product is CASSQVRDRAPPLHF.

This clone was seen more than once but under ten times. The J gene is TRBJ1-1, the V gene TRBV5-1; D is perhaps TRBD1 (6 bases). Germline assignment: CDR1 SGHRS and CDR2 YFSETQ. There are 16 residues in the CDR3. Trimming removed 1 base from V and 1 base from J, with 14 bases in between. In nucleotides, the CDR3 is TGCGCCAGCAGCTTGATAGTAACAGGGCCGAACACTGAAGCTTTCTTT. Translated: CASSLIVTGPNTEAFF.

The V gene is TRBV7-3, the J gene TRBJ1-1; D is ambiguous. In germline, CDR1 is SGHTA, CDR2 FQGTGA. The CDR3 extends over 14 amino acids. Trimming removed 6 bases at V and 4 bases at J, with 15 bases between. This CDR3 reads CASSPEGWGTEAFF. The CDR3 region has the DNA TGTGCCAGCAGTCCCGAGGGCTGGGGCACTGAAGCTTTCTTT.

CDR3 residues: CASSQQGGGFYGYTF. CDR3 nucleotide sequence: TGTGCCAGCAGTCAACAGGGAGGGGGATTCTATGGCTACACCTTC. The rearrangement joins TRBV6-5 to TRBJ1-2; the D gene is possibly TRBD1 (6 bases). Trimming pared 5 bases from V and 4 bases from J, leaving 17 bases between. Germline CDR1 and CDR2: MNHEY and SVGAGI. This CDR3 is 15 amino acids long.

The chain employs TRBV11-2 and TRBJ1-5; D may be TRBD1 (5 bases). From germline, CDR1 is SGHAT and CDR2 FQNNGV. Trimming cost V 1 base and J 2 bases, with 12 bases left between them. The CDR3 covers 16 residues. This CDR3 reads CASSLGSGSGNQPQHF. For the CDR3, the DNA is TGTGCCAGCAGCTTAGGATCAGGGTCTGGCAATCAGCCCCAGCATTTT. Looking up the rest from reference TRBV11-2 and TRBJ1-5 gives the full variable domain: EAGVAQSPRYKIIEKRQSVAFWCNPISGHATLYWYQQILGQGPKLLIQFQNNGVVDDSQLPKDRFSAERLKGVDSTLKIQPAKLEDSAVYLCASSLGSGSGNQPQHFGDGTRLSIL.

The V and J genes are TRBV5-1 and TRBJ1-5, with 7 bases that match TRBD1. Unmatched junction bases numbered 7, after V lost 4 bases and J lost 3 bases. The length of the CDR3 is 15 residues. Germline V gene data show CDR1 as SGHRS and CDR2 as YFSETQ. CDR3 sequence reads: CASSTTGALNQPQHF. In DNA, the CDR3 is TGCGCCAGCAGCACCACAGGGGCCCTCAATCAGCCCCAGCATTTT.

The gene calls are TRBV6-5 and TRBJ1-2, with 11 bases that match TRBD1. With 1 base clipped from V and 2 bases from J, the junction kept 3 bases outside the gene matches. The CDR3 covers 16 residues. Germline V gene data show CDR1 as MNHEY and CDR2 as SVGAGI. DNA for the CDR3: TGTGCCAGCAGTTACTATCGGACAGGGGGCAACTATGGCTACACCTTC. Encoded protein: CASSYYRTGGNYGYTF.

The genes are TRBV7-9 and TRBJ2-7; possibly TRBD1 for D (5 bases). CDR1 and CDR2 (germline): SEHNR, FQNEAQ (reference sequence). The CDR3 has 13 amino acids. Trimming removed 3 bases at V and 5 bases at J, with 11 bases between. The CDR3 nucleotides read TGTGCCAGCAGCTTTCAAGGGGCGAACGAGCAGTACTTC. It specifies CASSFQGANEQYF.

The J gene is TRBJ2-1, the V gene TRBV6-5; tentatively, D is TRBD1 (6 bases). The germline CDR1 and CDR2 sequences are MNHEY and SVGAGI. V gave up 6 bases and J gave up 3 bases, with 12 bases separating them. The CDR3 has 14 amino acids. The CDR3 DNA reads TGTGCCAGCAGCCGGGACAAGGACTACAATGAGCAGTTCTTC. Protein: CASSRDKDYNEQFF.

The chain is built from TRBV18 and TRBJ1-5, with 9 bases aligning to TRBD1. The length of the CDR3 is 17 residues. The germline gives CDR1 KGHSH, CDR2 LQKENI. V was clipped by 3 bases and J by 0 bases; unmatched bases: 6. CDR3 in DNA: TGTGCCAGCTCACCGGGACAGGGTCTACATAGCAATCAGCCCCAGCATTTT. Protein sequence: CASSPGQGLHSNQPQHF.

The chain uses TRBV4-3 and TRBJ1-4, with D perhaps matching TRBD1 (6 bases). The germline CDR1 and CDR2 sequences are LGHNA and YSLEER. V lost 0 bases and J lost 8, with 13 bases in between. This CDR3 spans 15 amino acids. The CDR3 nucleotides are TGCGCCAGCAGCCAAGAATCCTCAGGGGACGAAAAACTGTTTTTT. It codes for CASSQESSGDEKLFF.

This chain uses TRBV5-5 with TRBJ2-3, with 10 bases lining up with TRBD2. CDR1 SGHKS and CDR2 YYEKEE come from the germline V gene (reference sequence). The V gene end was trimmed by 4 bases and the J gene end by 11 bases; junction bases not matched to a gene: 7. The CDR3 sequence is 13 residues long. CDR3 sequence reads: CASSPRTSGMQYF. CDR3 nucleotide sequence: TGTGCCAGCAGCCCCAGGACTAGCGGAATGCAGTATTTT.

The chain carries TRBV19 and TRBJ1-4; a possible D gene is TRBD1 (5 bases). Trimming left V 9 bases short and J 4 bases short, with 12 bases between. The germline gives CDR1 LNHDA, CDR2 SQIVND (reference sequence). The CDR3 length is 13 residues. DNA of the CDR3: TGTGCCAGCAGTGACAGATTTAATGAAAAACTGTTTTTT. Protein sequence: CASSDRFNEKLFF.

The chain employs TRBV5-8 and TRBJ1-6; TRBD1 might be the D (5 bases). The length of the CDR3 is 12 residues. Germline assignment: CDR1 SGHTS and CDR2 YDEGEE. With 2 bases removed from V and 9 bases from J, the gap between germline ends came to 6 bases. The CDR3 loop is CASSLTGSPLHF. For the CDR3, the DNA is TGTGCCAGCAGCTTAACAGGTTCACCCCTCCACTTT.

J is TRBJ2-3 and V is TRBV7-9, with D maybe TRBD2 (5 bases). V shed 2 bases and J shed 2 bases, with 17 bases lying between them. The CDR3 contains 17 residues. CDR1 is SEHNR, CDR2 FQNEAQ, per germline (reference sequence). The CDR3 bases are TGTGCCAGCAGCTTAACGGGGTACGTACCCTCCACAGATACGCAGTATTTT. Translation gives CASSLTGYVPSTDTQYF.

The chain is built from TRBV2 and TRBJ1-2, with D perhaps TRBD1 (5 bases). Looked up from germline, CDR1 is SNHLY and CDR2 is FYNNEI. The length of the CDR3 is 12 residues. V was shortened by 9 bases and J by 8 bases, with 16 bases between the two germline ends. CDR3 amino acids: CASPTPGRGYTF. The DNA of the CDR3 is TGTGCCAGTCCCACCCCAGGGCGCGGCTACACCTTC.

CDR3 DNA: TGTGCCAGCAGAAAAAAGCTCCTGGGCCACTATGGCTACACCTTC. Protein: CASRKKLLGHYGYTF. This chain links TRBV5-6 with TRBJ1-2, with D unresolved. The CDR3 spans 15 residues. Germline V lookup: CDR1 SGHDT, CDR2 YYEEEE. V was trimmed by 5 bases and J by 3 bases, leaving 17 bases between them.

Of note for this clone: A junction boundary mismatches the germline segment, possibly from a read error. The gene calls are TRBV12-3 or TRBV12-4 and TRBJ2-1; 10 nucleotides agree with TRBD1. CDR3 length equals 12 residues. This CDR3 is CASSLTGGFPLF. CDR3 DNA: TGTGCCAGCAGCCTGACAGGGGGCTTCCCCCTCTTC.

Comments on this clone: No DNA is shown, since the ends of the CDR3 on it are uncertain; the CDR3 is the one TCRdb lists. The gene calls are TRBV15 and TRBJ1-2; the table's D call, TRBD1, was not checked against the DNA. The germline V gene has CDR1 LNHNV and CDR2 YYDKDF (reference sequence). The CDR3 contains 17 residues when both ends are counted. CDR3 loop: CATSRDSVDRDFRGYTF.

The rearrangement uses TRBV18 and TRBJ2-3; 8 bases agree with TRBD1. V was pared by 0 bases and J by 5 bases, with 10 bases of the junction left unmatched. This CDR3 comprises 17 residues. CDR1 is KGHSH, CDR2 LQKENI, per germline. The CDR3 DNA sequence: TGTGCCAGCTCACCACCGCGACAGGGGAGGATAGTAGATACGCAGTATTTT. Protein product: CASSPPRQGRIVDTQYF.